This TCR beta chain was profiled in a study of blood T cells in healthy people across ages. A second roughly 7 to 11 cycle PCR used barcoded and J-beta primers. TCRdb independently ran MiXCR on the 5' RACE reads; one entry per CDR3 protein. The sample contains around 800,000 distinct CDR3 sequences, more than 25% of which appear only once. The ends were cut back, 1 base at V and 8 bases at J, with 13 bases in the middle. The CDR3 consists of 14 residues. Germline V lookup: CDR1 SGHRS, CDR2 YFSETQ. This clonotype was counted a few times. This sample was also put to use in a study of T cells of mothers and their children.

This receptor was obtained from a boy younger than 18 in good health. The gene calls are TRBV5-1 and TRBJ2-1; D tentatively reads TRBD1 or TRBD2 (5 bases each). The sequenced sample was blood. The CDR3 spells CASSLRGPSDEQFF. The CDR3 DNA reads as TGCGCCAGCAGCTTGCGGGGCCCTTCCGATGAGCAGTTCTTC.